This is a list of T cell receptor beta chains from one sample in a study of CD8+CD57+ T cells in acquired aplastic anemia. TCRdb reanalysed the reads using MiXCR and keeps one entry per CDR3 protein. Of roughly 250,000 distinct CDR3 sequences in the sample, around 82% were seen once. The source material was sorted CD4+, CD8+, or CD8+CD57+ T cells (not recorded which) from PBMCs. All receptors come from a human donor with aplastic anemia. Both conserved end residues are part of each CDR3. The D gene is left open where the match is weak. Part of the rows lack a size; the others show once, few, many or a class for expanded clones.

TRBJ1-2 . . TRBV7-9 CASSLEPGGLVFGYTF TGTGCCAGCAGCTTAGAGCCCGGGGGGCTGGTTTTTGGATACACCTTC
TRBJ2-3 . TRBD2 TRBV9 CASGGAGDPEYYYF TGTGCCAGCGGAGGAGCGGGAGATCCCGAGTACTACTATTTT
TRBJ1-1 . . TRBV2 CASSDGVTDTHEFFF TGTGCCAGCAGCGACGGTGTCACAGATACGCATGAATTTTTCTTT
TRBJ1-2 . TRBD1 TRBV7-8 CASSLADRGLDYGYTF TGTGCCAGCAGCTTAGCGGACAGGGGCTTGGACTATGGCTACACCTTC
TRBJ1-6 once TRBD1 TRBV7-9 CASSFQGGGYNSPLHF TGTGCCAGCAGCTTTCAGGGGGGCGGATATAATTCACCCCTCCACTTT
TRBJ2-3 . . TRBV7-2 CASSFGGGANHGF .
TRBJ2-3 . TRBD1 TRBV7-3 CASSTTGMDTQYF TGCGCCAGCAGCACGACAGGGATGGATACGCAGTATTTT
TRBJ2-1 . . TRBV7-8 CASSVSESPYTQHFF TGTGCCAGCAGCGTATCGGAGAGCCCCTATACGCAGCATTTCTTC
TRBJ2-6 few . TRBV10-3 CAISGRTSGANVLTF TGTGCCATCAGTGGCAGGACCTCTGGGGCCAACGTCCTGACTTTC
TRBJ2-5 . . TRBV20-1 CSARDGRGVKTQYF TGCAGTGCTAGAGACGGGAGAGGCGTCAAGACCCAGTACTTC
TRBJ1-3 . . TRBV10-3 CAISVGAGSGNTIYF TGTGCCATCAGTGTCGGGGCCGGCTCTGGAAACACCATATATTTT
TRBJ2-1 . . TRBV15 CASSWGPTHYTQYFF TGTGCCAGCAGCTGGGGCCCCACCCACTACACCCAGTACTTCTTC
TRBJ1-3 . TRBD1 TRBV7-9 CASSLTGGTGSTIYF TGTGCCAGCAGCTTAACAGGGGGCACTGGAAGCACCATATATTTT
TRBJ2-3 . . TRBV11-2 CASSFTIGGTDTQYF TGTGCCAGCAGCTTTACTATTGGCGGCACAGATACGCAGTATTTT
TRBJ2-3 . . TRBV7-3 CASGSGGTDGETF TGTGCCAGCGGCTCCGGGGGCACTGATGGGGAGACCTTT
TRBJ2-5 . . TRBV7-2 CASSFHPERKETQYF TGTGCCAGCAGCTTTCACCCAGAGAGAAAAGAGACCCAGTACTTC
TRBJ2-1 many TRBD2 TRBV5-4 CASSLTSGNGQDEQFF TGTGCCAGCAGCCTTACTAGCGGAAACGGTCAGGATGAGCAGTTCTTC
TRBJ1-6 . . TRBV9 CASSGGQGNTEAFHF TGTGCCAGCAGCGGGGGCCAGGGGAACACTGAAGCCTTCCACTTT
TRBJ2-7 . TRBD1 TRBV29-1 CSVVEDRIPYEQYF TGCAGCGTTGTCGAGGACAGGATCCCCTACGAGCAGTACTTC
TRBJ2-3 . TRBD1 TRBV24-1 CATSDQGQGRDTQYF TGTGCCACCAGTGATCAGGGACAGGGTCGGGATACGCAGTATTTT
TRBJ2-1 . TRBD2 TRBV19 CASSIEGLAGKNEQFF TGCGCCAGTAGCATAGAGGGACTAGCGGGAAAAAATGAGCAGTTCTTC
TRBJ1-2 . . TRBV7-9 CASSGQGKVGSAKYTF TGTGCCAGCAGCGGGCAGGGCAAAGTTGGTTCGGCTAAATACACCTTC
TRBJ2-3 . . TRBV7-8 CASSLWHQSTDTQYF TGTGCCAGCAGCTTGTGGCACCAAAGCACAGATACGCAGTATTTT
TRBJ2-7 . . TRBV25-1 CARRGPYYEQYF TGTGCCCGCCGTGGACCTTACTACGAGCAGTACTTC
TRBJ2-7 . . TRBV9 CASSVGAGSYEQYF TGTGCCAGCAGCGTAGGGGCAGGATCCTACGAGCAGTACTTC
TRBJ2-7 . . TRBV15 CATSTESSQEPQYF TGTGCCACCAGCACAGAGTCCAGCCAAGAGCCCCAGTACTTC
TRBJ1-1 . . TRBV5-1 CASSQYMGEAFF TGCGCCAGCAGCCAATATATGGGTGAAGCTTTCTTT
TRBJ1-4 . . TRBV19 CASSIPTLAGMTDTLFF TGTGCCAGTAGTATCCCTACTCTAGCGGGAATGACAGATACACTGTTTTTT
TRBJ2-7 . . TRBV25-1 CASSLTNGEQYF TGTGCCAGCAGTCTAACGAACGGCGAGCAGTACTTC